Detailed here is one TCR beta chain. Its antigen is unknown. The same CDR3 can be traced to other DNA sequences in this sample. The sample originates from a study of shared clonotypes between healthy human individuals. Points from the study as a whole: Rarefaction showed that sequencing of sorted subsets was incomplete (despite large depth).

Assay: immunoSEQ multiplex PCR; the TCRdb copy retains only in-frame clones and omits some. The data contain over a million clones, approximately 96% of them singletons. Germline CDR1 is ENHRY and CDR2 is SYGVKD. V was trimmed by 4 bases and J by 5 bases, leaving 5 bases between them. The CDR3 consists of 11 residues. Sequenced: naive CD4+ T cells sorted from blood. Noted subset: CD45RA+ positively selected. This receptor was identified in a man aged 25-40 years in good health. The chain is built from TRBV10-3 and TRBJ2-5; D is ambiguous. The CDR3 protein is CAISVGETQYF. DNA of the CDR3: TGTGCCATCAGTGTAGGCGAGACCCAGTACTTC.